This TCR beta chain was recovered during a study of spatial heterogeneity in lung cancer. Time point described: sample taken at primary tumor resection. Samples came from approximately 65 TRACERx patients with untreated early-stage lung cancer. Tumor, nontumor lung or frozen PBMC supplied whole RNA that was sequenced unsorted. Via MiXCR, TCRdb re-called the 5' RACE reads, giving one row per CDR3 protein. The data hold about 29,000 distinct CDR3 sequences, with roughly 6.9% observed a single time. V was clipped by 6 bases and J by 0 bases, with 13 bases between them. The CDR3 length is 15 residues. Germline V gene lookup returns CDR1 KGHSH and CDR2 LQKENI. This clonotype was observed at least ten times. The antigen remains unidentified. Study-wide points: Higher tumor mutation counts went along with higher counts of expanded intratumoral alpha and beta TCRs.

The J gene is TRBJ2-3, the V gene TRBV18; TRBD2 might be the D (5 bases). The sample was lung tumor tissue, taken at surgery. The source is a male donor with early-stage non-small cell lung cancer. The CDR3 nucleotides are TGTGCCAGCTCTACGAGGGAGTGGAGCACAGATACGCAGTATTTT. The encoded protein is CASSTREWSTDTQYF.